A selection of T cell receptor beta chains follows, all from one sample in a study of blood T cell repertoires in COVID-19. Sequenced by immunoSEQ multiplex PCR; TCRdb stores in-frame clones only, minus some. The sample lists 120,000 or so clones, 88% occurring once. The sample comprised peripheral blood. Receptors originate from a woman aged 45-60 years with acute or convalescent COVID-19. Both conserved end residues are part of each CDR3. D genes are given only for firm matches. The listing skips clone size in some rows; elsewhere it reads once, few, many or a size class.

CDR3aa: CASSYATGGNQPQHF
CDR3nt: TGTGCCAGCAGTTACGCAACCGGGGGCAATCAGCCCCAGCATTTT
abundance: -
v_gene: TRBV6-6
d_gene: -
j_gene: TRBJ1-5

CDR3aa: CASSIKAGGPFEEQFF
CDR3nt: TGTGCCAGTAGTATTAAGGCGGGAGGCCCTTTCGAAGAGCAGTTCTTC
abundance: many
v_gene: TRBV19
d_gene: TRBD2
j_gene: TRBJ2-1

CDR3aa: CASKPGLGFGYYEQYF
CDR3nt: TGTGCCAGCAAGCCCGGACTTGGATTCGGCTACTACGAGCAGTACTTC
abundance: once
v_gene: TRBV2
d_gene: -
j_gene: TRBJ2-7

CDR3aa: CASSSTGTGYEQYF
CDR3nt: TGTGCCAGCTCATCTACAGGGACAGGCTACGAGCAGTACTTC
abundance: once
v_gene: TRBV18
d_gene: TRBD1
j_gene: TRBJ2-7

CDR3aa: CASSFGTGGLTEAFF
CDR3nt: TGTGCCAGCAGTTTCGGGACAGGGGGGCTCACTGAAGCTTTCTTT
abundance: -
v_gene: TRBV6-5
d_gene: TRBD1
j_gene: TRBJ1-1

CDR3aa: CASSLVAALSNEQFF
CDR3nt: TGTGCCAGCAGCTTAGTAGCGGCCCTTTCCAATGAGCAGTTCTTC
abundance: -
v_gene: TRBV7-2
d_gene: -
j_gene: TRBJ2-1

CDR3aa: CAILDRVSNIQYF
CDR3nt: TGTGCCATCCTGGACAGGGTTAGCAACATTCAGTACTTC
abundance: -
v_gene: TRBV19
d_gene: TRBD1
j_gene: TRBJ2-4

CDR3aa: CASSQGAGHAGNTIYF
CDR3nt: TGCGCCAGCAGCCAAGGTGCTGGCCACGCTGGAAACACCATATATTTT
abundance: -
v_gene: TRBV4-1
d_gene: -
j_gene: TRBJ1-3

CDR3aa: CAWSVGARRFNEQFF
CDR3nt: TGTGCCTGGAGTGTAGGGGCGAGGAGATTCAATGAGCAGTTCTTC
abundance: once
v_gene: TRBV30
d_gene: -
j_gene: TRBJ2-1

CDR3aa: CASSLWGLAGGDSGEQYF
CDR3nt: TGTGCCAGCAGTTTATGGGGACTAGCGGGAGGGGACTCGGGCGAGCAGTACTTC
abundance: -
v_gene: TRBV28
d_gene: TRBD2
j_gene: TRBJ2-7

CDR3aa: CASRDSSGNTIYF
CDR3nt: TGTGCCAGCAGGGACAGCTCTGGAAACACCATATATTTT
abundance: -
v_gene: TRBV3-1/TRBV3-2
d_gene: -
j_gene: TRBJ1-3

CDR3aa: CASSGTGVSYNEQFF
CDR3nt: TGTGCCAGCTCTGGGACAGGGGTATCCTACAATGAGCAGTTCTTC
abundance: -
v_gene: TRBV27
d_gene: TRBD1
j_gene: TRBJ2-1

CDR3aa: CASSSPGSTDTQYF
CDR3nt: TGCGCCAGCAGCTCCCCGGGAAGCACAGATACGCAGTATTTT
abundance: -
v_gene: TRBV5-1
d_gene: -
j_gene: TRBJ2-3

CDR3aa: CASSLWAGTGGRNEQFF
CDR3nt: TGTGCCAGCAGTTTATGGGCCGGGACAGGGGGCCGGAATGAGCAGTTCTTC
abundance: -
v_gene: TRBV28
d_gene: TRBD1
j_gene: TRBJ2-1

CDR3aa: CASSPPPGGELFF
CDR3nt: TGTGCCAGCAGCCCCCCCCCGGGCGGGGAGCTGTTTTTT
abundance: -
v_gene: TRBV14
d_gene: -
j_gene: TRBJ2-2

CDR3aa: CASSPGAGPSYEQYF
CDR3nt: TGTGCCAGCTCACCCGGGGCGGGACCTTCCTACGAGCAGTACTTC
abundance: -
v_gene: TRBV18
d_gene: -
j_gene: TRBJ2-7

CDR3aa: CASSPAGGPGYTF
CDR3nt: TGTGCCAGCAGCCCGGCCGGGGGGCCTGGCTACACCTTC
abundance: few
v_gene: TRBV7-2
d_gene: -
j_gene: TRBJ1-2

CDR3aa: CATSRDLGQGEDGYTF
CDR3nt: TGTGCCACCAGCAGAGACCTGGGACAGGGCGAGGATGGCTACACCTTC
abundance: once
v_gene: TRBV15
d_gene: TRBD1
j_gene: TRBJ1-2

CDR3aa: CASSQPPLQETQYF
CDR3nt: TGTGCCAGCAGCCAACCGCCCCTCCAGGAGACCCAGTACTTC
abundance: once
v_gene: TRBV3-1/TRBV3-2
d_gene: -
j_gene: TRBJ2-5

CDR3aa: CASSRTKPGDTQYF
CDR3nt: TGCGCCAGCAGTCGGACCAAACCGGGGGATACGCAGTATTTT
abundance: -
v_gene: TRBV10-1
d_gene: -
j_gene: TRBJ2-3

CDR3aa: CASSLNRGAGELFF
CDR3nt: TGCGCCAGCAGCTTAAACAGGGGGGCCGGGGAGCTGTTTTTT
abundance: -
v_gene: TRBV5-1
d_gene: TRBD1
j_gene: TRBJ2-2

CDR3aa: CASSNRDLNYNEQFF
CDR3nt: TGTGCCAGCAGCAACCGGGACTTGAACTACAATGAGCAGTTCTTC
abundance: -
v_gene: TRBV7-2
d_gene: -
j_gene: TRBJ2-1

CDR3aa: CASSIRGRETQYF
CDR3nt: TGTGCCAGTAGTATAAGGGGCCGAGAGACCCAGTACTTC
abundance: -
v_gene: TRBV19
d_gene: -
j_gene: TRBJ2-5

CDR3aa: CASSYTDRVGSQPQHF
CDR3nt: TGTGCCAGCAGTTACACGGACAGGGTGGGATCTCAGCCCCAGCATTTT
abundance: -
v_gene: TRBV6-2/TRBV6-3
d_gene: TRBD1
j_gene: TRBJ1-5

CDR3aa: CAWANSRQETQYF
CDR3nt: TGTGCCTGGGCGAATAGCCGTCAAGAGACCCAGTACTTC
abundance: -
v_gene: TRBV30
d_gene: -
j_gene: TRBJ2-5

CDR3aa: CASSRGLENYGYTF
CDR3nt: TGTGCCAGCAGCCGAGGACTGGAAAACTATGGCTACACCTTC
abundance: -
v_gene: TRBV14
d_gene: -
j_gene: TRBJ1-2

CDR3aa: CATEVAGLYNEQFF
CDR3nt: TGTGCCACCGAGGTAGCGGGACTCTACAATGAGCAGTTCTTC
abundance: -
v_gene: TRBV24-1
d_gene: TRBD2
j_gene: TRBJ2-1

CDR3aa: CASSVMGQAQEEAFF
CDR3nt: TGTGCCAGCAGCGTAATGGGACAGGCCCAAGAGGAAGCTTTCTTT
abundance: once
v_gene: TRBV9
d_gene: TRBD1
j_gene: TRBJ1-1

CDR3aa: CASSGTRGQGAPEAFF
CDR3nt: TGTGCCAGCAGCGGCACTCGGGGACAGGGGGCTCCTGAAGCTTTCTTT
abundance: -
v_gene: TRBV9
d_gene: TRBD1
j_gene: TRBJ1-1

CDR3aa: CASSWTSGNTGELFF
CDR3nt: TGTGCCAGCAGTTGGACTAGCGGGAACACCGGGGAGCTGTTTTTT
abundance: -
v_gene: TRBV6-6
d_gene: TRBD2
j_gene: TRBJ2-2

CDR3aa: CASSLGMDIGNNSPLHF
CDR3nt: TGTGCCAGCAGTTTAGGTATGGACATAGGCAATAATTCACCCCTCCACTTT
abundance: -
v_gene: TRBV28
d_gene: -
j_gene: TRBJ1-6

CDR3aa: CASSLATSVYNEQFF
CDR3nt: TGCGCCAGCAGCTTGGCGACTAGCGTTTACAATGAGCAGTTCTTC
abundance: -
v_gene: TRBV5-1
d_gene: TRBD2
j_gene: TRBJ2-1

CDR3aa: CASSPPYGGAGGYTF
CDR3nt: TGTGCCAGCTCACCACCCTACGGAGGGGCGGGCGGCTACACCTTC
abundance: -
v_gene: TRBV18
d_gene: -
j_gene: TRBJ1-2

CDR3aa: CSGGLAVEQFF
CDR3nt: TGCAGCGGGGGACTAGCGGTTGAGCAGTTCTTC
abundance: few
v_gene: TRBV29-1
d_gene: TRBD2
j_gene: TRBJ2-1

CDR3aa: CASSFASGNLFLAGELFF
CDR3nt: TGCGCCAGCAGTTTTGCTAGCGGGAATCTGTTTTTAGCCGGGGAGCTGTTTTTT
abundance: -
v_gene: TRBV5-1
d_gene: TRBD2
j_gene: TRBJ2-2

CDR3aa: CASSSQGGNTEAFF
CDR3nt: TGCGCCAGCAGCTCACAGGGTGGAAACACTGAAGCTTTCTTT
abundance: -
v_gene: TRBV5-1
d_gene: -
j_gene: TRBJ1-1